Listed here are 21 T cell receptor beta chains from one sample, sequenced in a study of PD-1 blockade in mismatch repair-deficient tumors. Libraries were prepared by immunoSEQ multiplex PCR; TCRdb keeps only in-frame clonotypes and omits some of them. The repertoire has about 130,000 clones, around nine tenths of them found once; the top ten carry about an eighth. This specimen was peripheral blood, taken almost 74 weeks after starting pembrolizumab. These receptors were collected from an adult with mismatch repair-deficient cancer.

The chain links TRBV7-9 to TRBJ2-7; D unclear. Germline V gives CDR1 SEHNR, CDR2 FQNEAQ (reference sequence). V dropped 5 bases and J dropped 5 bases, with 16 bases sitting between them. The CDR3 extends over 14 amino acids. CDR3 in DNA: TGTGCCAGCAGCCAAGACCCGGTAGTCCACGAGCAGTACTTC. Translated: CASSQDPVVHEQYF.

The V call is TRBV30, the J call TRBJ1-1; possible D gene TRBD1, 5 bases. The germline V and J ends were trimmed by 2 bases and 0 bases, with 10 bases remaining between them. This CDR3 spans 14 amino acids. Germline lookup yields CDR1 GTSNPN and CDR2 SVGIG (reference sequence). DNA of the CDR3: TGTGCCTGGAGTCCTGGGACGGTGAACACTGAAGCTTTCTTT. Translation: CAWSPGTVNTEAFF.

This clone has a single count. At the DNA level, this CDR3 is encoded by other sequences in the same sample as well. CDR3 in amino acids: CASSPGTGSYEQYF. The CDR3 coding sequence is TGCGCCAGCAGCCCCGGGACAGGGTCCTACGAGCAGTACTTC. The chain links TRBV5-1 to TRBJ2-7; 9 positions match TRBD1. Germline V lookup: CDR1 SGHRS, CDR2 YFSETQ. Trimming at V came to 4 bases and at J to 1 base, leaving 3 bases not matched to a gene. The CDR3 loop spans 14 amino acids.

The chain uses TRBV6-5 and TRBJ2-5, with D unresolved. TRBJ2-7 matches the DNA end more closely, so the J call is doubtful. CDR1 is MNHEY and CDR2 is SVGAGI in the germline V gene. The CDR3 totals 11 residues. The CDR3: CATLSSYEQYF. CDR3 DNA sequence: TGTGCCACTCTCTCCTCCTACGAGCAGTACTTC.

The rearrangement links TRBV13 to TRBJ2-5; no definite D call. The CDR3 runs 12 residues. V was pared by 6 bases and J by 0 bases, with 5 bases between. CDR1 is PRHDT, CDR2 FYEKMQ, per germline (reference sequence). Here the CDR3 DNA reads TGTGCCAGCAGTCTAGACCAAGAGACCCAGTACTTC. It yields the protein CASSLDQETQYF.

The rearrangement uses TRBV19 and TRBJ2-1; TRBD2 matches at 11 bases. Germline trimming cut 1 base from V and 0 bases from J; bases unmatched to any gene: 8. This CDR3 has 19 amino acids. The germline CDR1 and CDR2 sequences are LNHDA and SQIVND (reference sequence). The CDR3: CASSIASGRTRGSYNEQFF. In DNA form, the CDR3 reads TGTGCCAGTAGTATAGCTAGCGGGAGGACCCGTGGCTCCTACAATGAGCAGTTCTTC.

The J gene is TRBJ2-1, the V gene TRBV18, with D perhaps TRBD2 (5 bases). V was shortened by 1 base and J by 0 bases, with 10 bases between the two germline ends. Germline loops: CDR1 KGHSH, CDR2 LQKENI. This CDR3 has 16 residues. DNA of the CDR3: TGTGCCAGCTCACCACTAAAGCGGAGCTCCTACAATGAGCAGTTCTTC. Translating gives CASSPLKRSSYNEQFF.

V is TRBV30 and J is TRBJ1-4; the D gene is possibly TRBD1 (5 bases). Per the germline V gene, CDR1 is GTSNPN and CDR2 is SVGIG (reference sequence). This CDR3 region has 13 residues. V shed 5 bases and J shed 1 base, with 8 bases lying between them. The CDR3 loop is CAWSQGTNEKLFF. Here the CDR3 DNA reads TGTGCCTGGTCGCAGGGAACTAATGAAAAACTGTTTTTT.

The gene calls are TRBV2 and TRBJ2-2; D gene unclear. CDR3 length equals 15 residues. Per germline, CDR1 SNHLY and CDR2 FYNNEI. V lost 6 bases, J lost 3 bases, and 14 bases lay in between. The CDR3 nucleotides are TGTGCCAGCAGAACCTTATCTAGGCACACCGGGGAGCTGTTTTTT. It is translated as CASRTLSRHTGELFF.

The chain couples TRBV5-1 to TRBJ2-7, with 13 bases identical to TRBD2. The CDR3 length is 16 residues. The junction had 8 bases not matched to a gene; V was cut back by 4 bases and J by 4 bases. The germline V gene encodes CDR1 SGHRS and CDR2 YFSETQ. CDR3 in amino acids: CASSTGGLAGVYEQYF. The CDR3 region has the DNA TGCGCCAGCAGCACAGGTGGACTAGCGGGAGTATACGAGCAGTACTTC.

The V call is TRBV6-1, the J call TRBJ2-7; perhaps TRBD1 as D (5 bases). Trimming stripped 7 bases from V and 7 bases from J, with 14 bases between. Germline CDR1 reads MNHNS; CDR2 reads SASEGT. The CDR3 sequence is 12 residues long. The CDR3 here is CASNRWSREQYF. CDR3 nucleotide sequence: TGTGCCAGCAACAGGTGGTCCAGGGAGCAGTACTTC.

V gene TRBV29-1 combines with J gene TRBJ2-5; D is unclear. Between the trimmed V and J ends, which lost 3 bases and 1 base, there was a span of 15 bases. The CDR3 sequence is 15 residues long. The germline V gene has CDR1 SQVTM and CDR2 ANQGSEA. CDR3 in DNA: TGCAGCGTTGATGCTGGGCCCACAGTCCAAGAGACCCAGTACTTC. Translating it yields CSVDAGPTVQETQYF.

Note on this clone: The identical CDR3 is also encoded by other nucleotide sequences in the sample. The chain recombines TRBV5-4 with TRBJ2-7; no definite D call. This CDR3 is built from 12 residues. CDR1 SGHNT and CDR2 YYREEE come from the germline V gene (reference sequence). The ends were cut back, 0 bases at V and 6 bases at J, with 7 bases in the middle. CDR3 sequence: CASSLGTAEQYF. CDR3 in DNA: TGTGCCAGCAGCTTGGGAACCGCCGAGCAGTACTTC.

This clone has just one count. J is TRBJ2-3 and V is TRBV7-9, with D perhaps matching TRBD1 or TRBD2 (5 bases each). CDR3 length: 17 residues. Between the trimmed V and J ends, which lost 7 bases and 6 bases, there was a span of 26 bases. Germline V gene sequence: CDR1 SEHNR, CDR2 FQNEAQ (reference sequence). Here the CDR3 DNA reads TGTGCCAGCACAGCCGGGGCAGCAGGTCTTCCGTCGGATACGCAGTATTTT. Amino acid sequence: CASTAGAAGLPSDTQYF.

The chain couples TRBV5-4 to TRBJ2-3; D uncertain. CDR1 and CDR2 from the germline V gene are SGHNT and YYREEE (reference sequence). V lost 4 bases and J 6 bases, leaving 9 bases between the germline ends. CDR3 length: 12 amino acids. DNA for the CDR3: TGTGCCAGCAGCGTAGCTTCCGATACGCAGTATTTT. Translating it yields CASSVASDTQYF.

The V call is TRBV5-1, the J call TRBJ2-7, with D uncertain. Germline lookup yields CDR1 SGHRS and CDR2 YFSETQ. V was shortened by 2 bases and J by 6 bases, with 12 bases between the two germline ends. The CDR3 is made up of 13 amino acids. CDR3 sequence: CASSLPGVGEQYF. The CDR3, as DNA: TGCGCCAGCAGCTTACCAGGAGTCGGCGAGCAGTACTTC.

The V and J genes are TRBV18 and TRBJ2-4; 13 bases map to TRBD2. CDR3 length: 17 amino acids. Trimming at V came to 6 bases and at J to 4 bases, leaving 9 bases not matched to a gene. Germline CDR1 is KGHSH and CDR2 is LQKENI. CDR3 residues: CASSGRRLAGGKNIQYF. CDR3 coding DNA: TGTGCCAGCTCCGGACGGAGACTAGCGGGAGGAAAAAACATTCAGTACTTC.

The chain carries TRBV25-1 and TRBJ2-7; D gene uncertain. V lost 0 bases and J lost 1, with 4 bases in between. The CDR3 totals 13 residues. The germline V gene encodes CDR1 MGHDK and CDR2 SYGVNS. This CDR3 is CASSEYGSYEQYF. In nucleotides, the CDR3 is TGTGCCAGCAGTGAATATGGTTCCTACGAGCAGTACTTC.

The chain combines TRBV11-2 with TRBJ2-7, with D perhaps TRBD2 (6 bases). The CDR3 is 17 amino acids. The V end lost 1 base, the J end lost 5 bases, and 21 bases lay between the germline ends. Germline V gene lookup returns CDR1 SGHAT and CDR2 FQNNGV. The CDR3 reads CASSLVGSGEMTHEQYF. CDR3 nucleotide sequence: TGTGCCAGCAGCTTAGTTGGGTCGGGAGAGATGACCCACGAGCAGTACTTC.

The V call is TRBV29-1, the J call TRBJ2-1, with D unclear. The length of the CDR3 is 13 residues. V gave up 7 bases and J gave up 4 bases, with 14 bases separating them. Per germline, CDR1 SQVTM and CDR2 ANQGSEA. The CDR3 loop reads CSGIARNYNEQFF. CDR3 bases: TGCAGCGGCATAGCCCGAAATTACAATGAGCAGTTCTTC.

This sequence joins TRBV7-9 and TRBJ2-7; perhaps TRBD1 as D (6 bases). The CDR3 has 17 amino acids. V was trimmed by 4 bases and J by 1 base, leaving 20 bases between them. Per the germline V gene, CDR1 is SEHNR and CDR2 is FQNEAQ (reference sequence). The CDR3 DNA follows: TGTGCCAGCAGCTCAAACGACAATTATGACAGGTCCTACGAGCAGTACTTC. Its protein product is CASSSNDNYDRSYEQYF. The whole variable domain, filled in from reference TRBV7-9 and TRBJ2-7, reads DTGVSQNPRHKITKRGQNVTFRCDPISEHNRLYWYRQTLGQGPEFLTYFQNEAQLEKSRLLSDRFSAERPKGSFSTLEIQRTEQGDSAMYLCASSSNDNYDRSYEQYFGPGTRLTVT.